These 26 T cell receptor beta chains were sequenced from one sample in a study of Tregs in tolerant kidney transplant recipients. Assay: immunoSEQ multiplex PCR; the TCRdb copy retains only in-frame clones and omits some. The sample contains roughly 54,000 clones, about nine tenths of which appear only once. Related graft donors supplied nonmyeloablative bone marrow transplants, and mixed chimerism was transient. This material consisted of CD8+ T cells from blood (PBMCs), taken 12 months after the transplant. The source is a human patient who received a combined kidney and bone marrow transplant. Some T cells may originate from the graft donor.

The chain combines TRBV9 with TRBJ2-1; TRBD1 matches at 8 bases. This CDR3 comprises 15 residues. The trim removed 4 bases at V and 3 bases at J, leaving 6 bases unmatched. Germline V lookup: CDR1 SGDLS, CDR2 YYNGEE. CDR3 nucleotides: TGTGCCAGCAGCCCGGGCACAGGGGGCTACAATGAGCAGTTCTTC. This codes for CASSPGTGGYNEQFF.

The chain uses TRBV7-8 and TRBJ2-5; no reliable D call. The CDR3 sequence is 12 residues long. Germline CDR1 is SGHVS and CDR2 is FQNEAQ. Trimming stripped 4 bases from V and 4 bases from J, with 7 bases between. Written as DNA, the CDR3 is TGTGCCAGCAGCTCGCTCGGAGAGACCCAGTACTTC. This gives the protein CASSSLGETQYF.

The J gene is TRBJ2-3, the V gene TRBV27; 8 bases fit TRBD1. Germline lookup yields CDR1 MNHEY and CDR2 SMNVEV (reference sequence). CDR3 length: 14 residues. V shed 4 bases, J shed 4 bases, and the junction held 4 bases outside the gene matches. DNA of the CDR3: TGTGCCAGCAGTTCCTGGACAGGGTCAGATACGCAGTATTTT. Its protein product is CASSSWTGSDTQYF.

The rearrangement links TRBV7-6 to TRBJ2-1; D possibly corresponds to TRBD1 (5 bases). Germline CDR1 reads SGHVS; CDR2 reads FNYEAQ. Trimming left V 0 bases short and J 5 bases short, with 17 bases between. The CDR3 runs to 17 residues. The CDR3 DNA is TGTGCCAGCAGCTTAGCCGCTCGCCAGGGCATCGACAATGAGCAGTTCTTC. As protein: CASSLAARQGIDNEQFF.

This chain uses TRBV2 with TRBJ2-1; 11 bases are shared with TRBD2. V was pared by 6 bases and J by 5 bases, with 9 bases of the junction left unmatched. The CDR3 runs 16 residues. CDR1 is SNHLY and CDR2 is FYNNEI in the germline V gene. DNA for the CDR3: TGTGCCAGCAGAGGGACTAGCGGCCCCCATGACAATGAGCAGTTCTTC. Its translation: CASRGTSGPHDNEQFF. The full variable domain, with the rest looked up from reference TRBV2 and TRBJ2-1, is EPEVTQTPSHQVTQMGQEVILRCVPISNHLYFYWYRQILGQKVEFLVSFYNNEISEKSEIFDDQFSVERPDGSNFTLKIRSTKLEDSAMYFCASRGTSGPHDNEQFFGPGTRLTVL.

J is TRBJ2-7 and V is TRBV7-3, with 8 bases identical to TRBD1. Germline V gene data show CDR1 as SGHTA and CDR2 as FQGTGA. CDR3 length: 15 residues. The junction had 7 bases not matched to a gene; V was cut back by 5 bases and J by 1 base. DNA of the CDR3: TGTGCCAGCAGCAAGGACAGGGCACTATCCTACGAGCAGTACTTC. It is translated as CASSKDRALSYEQYF. Full variable domain (outside the CDR3, taken from reference TRBV7-3 and TRBJ2-7): GAGVSQTPSNKVTEKGKYVELRCDPISGHTALYWYRQSLGQGPEFLIYFQGTGAADDSGLPNDRFFAVRPEGSVSTLKIQRTERGDSAVYLCASSKDRALSYEQYFGPGTRLTVT.

A single count supports this clone. This chain uses TRBV9 with TRBJ2-2, with 7 bases fitting TRBD2. The CDR3 spans 17 residues. Per the germline V gene, CDR1 is SGDLS and CDR2 is YYNGEE. The V and J ends lost 0 bases and 1 base, in that order; junction bases with no gene match: 6. Here the CDR3 reads CASSVAPSGMNTGELFF. CDR3 DNA: TGTGCCAGCAGCGTAGCTCCCAGCGGGATGAACACCGGGGAGCTGTTTTTT.

The chain is built from TRBV5-1 and TRBJ1-1; TRBD1 agrees at 9 bases. V lost 0 bases and J lost 5; bases outside the gene matches: 2. The CDR3 covers 14 residues. Germline loops: CDR1 SGHRS, CDR2 YFSETQ. CDR3 loop: CASSLEQGATEAFF. CDR3 DNA sequence: TGCGCCAGCAGCTTGGAACAGGGGGCAACTGAAGCTTTCTTT.

The DNA for the CDR3 is TGCGCCAGCAGCTCGCGGACTAGCACAGATACGCAGTATTTT. Translating gives CASSSRTSTDTQYF. V and J are TRBV4-3 and TRBJ2-3; D is perhaps TRBD2 (5 bases). V shed 5 bases and J shed 0 bases, with 9 bases lying between them. The CDR3 spans 14 residues. The germline gives CDR1 LGHNA, CDR2 YSLEER.

The CDR3 spells CASSSDSGANVLTF. For the CDR3, the DNA is TGTGCCAGCAGTTCAGACTCTGGGGCCAACGTCCTGACTTTC. The chain is built from TRBV27 and TRBJ2-6; no clear D. Per the germline V gene, CDR1 is MNHEY and CDR2 is SMNVEV (reference sequence). The CDR3 runs 14 residues. The V end lost 4 bases, the J end lost 0 bases, and 4 bases lay between the germline ends.

The rearrangement uses TRBV4-2 and TRBJ2-2, with 12 bases lining up with TRBD1. The CDR3 is made up of 17 amino acids. CDR1 and CDR2 (germline): LGHNA, YNFKEQ. J was trimmed by 5 bases and V by 4 bases; bases with no gene match: 8. The CDR3 nucleotides are TGTGCCAGCAGCCCGGGGACAGGGGGCGCGAGAACCGGGGAGCTGTTTTTT. Amino acid sequence: CASSPGTGGARTGELFF.

The rearrangement joins TRBV13 to TRBJ2-7; tentative D call: TRBD1 (8 bases). The V end lost 7 bases, the J end lost 4 bases, and 17 bases lay between the germline ends. The CDR3 consists of 14 residues. Germline lookup yields CDR1 PRHDT and CDR2 FYEKMQ (reference sequence). The CDR3 nucleotides are TGTGCCAGCAACAGGGGGGGGTCTGAGTACGAGCAGTACTTC. Its protein is CASNRGGSEYEQYF.

This chain links TRBV10-3 with TRBJ1-2; 7 bases are shared with TRBD1. The CDR3 has 14 residues. Losses at the gene ends were 7 bases for V and 4 bases for J; bases not matched to a gene: 9. Looked up from germline, CDR1 is ENHRY and CDR2 is SYGVKD. The DNA for the CDR3 is TGTGCCATCACCGATGGGACAGCCTCCTATGGCTACACCTTC. Amino acids: CAITDGTASYGYTF.

The chain is built from TRBV7-8 and TRBJ2-7; no firm D call. V was shortened by 5 bases and J by 7 bases, with 15 bases between the two germline ends. The germline V gene encodes CDR1 SGHVS and CDR2 FQNEAQ. The CDR3 spans 13 residues. In DNA form, the CDR3 reads TGTGCCAGCAGCCTATCGGCAGGTTGGGAGCAGTACTTC. Translating it yields CASSLSAGWEQYF.

The rearrangement links TRBV11-2 to TRBJ2-7, with D possibly matching TRBD2 (5 bases). With 2 bases removed from V and 6 bases from J, the gap between germline ends came to 11 bases. Germline V gives CDR1 SGHAT, CDR2 FQNNGV. The CDR3 loop spans 13 amino acids. CDR3 sequence: CASSLLSGGEQYF. CDR3 sequence (DNA): TGTGCCAGCAGCTTACTGTCAGGAGGCGAGCAGTACTTC.

The DNA for the CDR3 is TGTGCCAGCAGCCTGGACAGGGGGGCCTACGAGCAGTACTTC. This gives the protein CASSLDRGAYEQYF. This chain connects TRBV7-2 to TRBJ2-7; 10 bases map to TRBD1. V shed 5 bases and J 2 bases; nucleotides not matched to a gene: 3. Germline V lookup: CDR1 SGHTA, CDR2 FQGNSA. The CDR3 is 14 amino acids.

This chain links TRBV4-1 with TRBJ2-1; 11 nucleotides align to TRBD2. This CDR3 contains 17 residues. V shed 6 bases, J shed 7 bases, and the junction held 14 bases outside the gene matches. Germline-derived CDR1 and CDR2 are MGHRA and YSYEKL. CDR3 loop: CASRDRRLAGGNNEQFF. The CDR3 nucleotides read TGCGCCAGCAGGGACCGTCGATTAGCGGGAGGGAATAATGAGCAGTTCTTC.

The chain links TRBV7-6 to TRBJ2-2, with D possibly being TRBD1 (6 bases). The ends were cut back, 5 bases at V and 3 bases at J, with 13 bases in the middle. Germline V gene sequence: CDR1 SGHVS, CDR2 FNYEAQ. The CDR3 runs 15 residues. The CDR3 here is CASSPSTGYTGELFF. Here the CDR3 DNA reads TGTGCCAGCAGCCCCTCTACAGGGTACACCGGGGAGCTGTTTTTT. Full variable domain (remainder filled in from reference TRBV7-6 and TRBJ2-2): GAGVSQSPRYKVTKRGQDVALRCDPISGHVSLYWYRQALGQGPEFLTYFNYEAQQDKSGLPNDRFSAERPEGSISTLTIQRTEQRDSAMYRCASSPSTGYTGELFFGEGSRLTVL.

This clone was counted a single time. The V gene is TRBV25-1, the J gene TRBJ1-1; D uncertain. CDR1 MGHDK and CDR2 SYGVNS come from the germline V gene. The length of the CDR3 is 13 residues. The V gene lost 6 bases and the J gene lost 3 bases, with 11 bases spanning the gap. The CDR3 bases are TGTGCCAGCAGCCCTTTGGGCGACACTGAAGCTTTCTTT. Its protein is CASSPLGDTEAFF.

The chain employs TRBV28 and TRBJ2-2; 16 nucleotides match TRBD2. The J segment lost 5 bases and the V segment lost 3 bases, leaving 12 bases of the junction unmatched. The CDR3 has 20 amino acids. The germline V gene encodes CDR1 MDHEN and CDR2 SYDVKM. CDR3 DNA sequence: TGTGCCAGCAGTTTTTCCCCCGGGACTAGCGGGGGGGCTTGGACCGGGGAGCTGTTTTTT. This codes for CASSFSPGTSGGAWTGELFF.

The chain recombines TRBV7-3 with TRBJ1-1; 8 nucleotides align to TRBD1. The CDR3 spans 14 residues. CDR1 is SGHTA and CDR2 is FQGTGA in the germline V gene. With V trimmed by 4 bases and J by 4 bases, 5 bases remained unmatched. CDR3 nucleotide sequence: TGTGCCAGCAGCTCGACAGGGGAAATCACTGAAGCTTTCTTT. This gives the protein CASSSTGEITEAFF.

This clone is a singleton in its sample. CDR3 residues: CASRGPTYNEQFF. The CDR3 nucleotides are TGTGCCAGCAGGGGCCCGACCTACAATGAGCAGTTCTTC. The chain is built from TRBV6-5 and TRBJ2-1, with D hard to call. CDR1 is MNHEY and CDR2 is SVGAGI in the germline V gene. The CDR3 is made up of 13 amino acids. V lost 6 bases, J lost 2 bases, and 8 bases lay in between.

The chain uses TRBV11-2 and TRBJ2-7, with a possible D match to TRBD2 (6 bases). The CDR3 runs 16 residues. V lost 4 bases, J lost 2 bases, and 18 bases lay in between. Germline assignment: CDR1 SGHAT and CDR2 FQNNGV. CDR3 nucleotides: TGTGCCAGCAGCTCCCCCCCGGGACTGAGTACCTACGAGCAGTACTTC. This codes for CASSSPPGLSTYEQYF.

The J gene is TRBJ2-7, the V gene TRBV30; 9 bases fit TRBD2. The CDR3 is made up of 14 amino acids. The J segment lost 4 bases and the V segment lost 1 base, leaving 5 bases of the junction unmatched. Germline V gene data show CDR1 as GTSNPN and CDR2 as SVGIG (reference sequence). The CDR3 DNA is TGTGCCTGGAGTGGGCTAGCGGGATTGTACGAGCAGTACTTC. It specifies CAWSGLAGLYEQYF.

The chain couples TRBV13 to TRBJ1-2, with D tentatively TRBD1 (6 bases). Germline V gene lookup returns CDR1 PRHDT and CDR2 FYEKMQ (reference sequence). The CDR3 is made up of 14 amino acids. Trimming cost V 4 bases and J 4 bases, with 13 bases left between them. The CDR3 DNA follows: TGTGCCAGCAGCTATTACAGGGCGGGCTATGGCTACACCTTC. It codes for CASSYYRAGYGYTF.

J is TRBJ1-1 and V is TRBV6-5; 7 bases are a match to TRBD1. V shed 2 bases and J 1 base; nucleotides not matched to a gene: 4. The germline gives CDR1 MNHEY, CDR2 SVGAGI. The CDR3 totals 15 residues. For the CDR3, the DNA is TGTGCCAGCAGTTACGGGGCAGGGGGGAACACTGAAGCTTTCTTT. It encodes CASSYGAGGNTEAFF.